This T cell receptor (beta chain) was identified during a study of blood T cell repertoires in COVID-19. Study details: There were acute and convalescent COVID-19 samples, and they came from the United States, Italy and Spain. T cells, B-cell-depleted T cells, or PBMCs provided the cDNA or gDNA that served as material.

The CDR3 totals 20 residues. Germline-derived CDR1 and CDR2 are SNHLY and FYNNEI. J was trimmed by 0 bases and V by 6 bases; bases with no gene match: 13. Original methodology: Scientists estimated how many nucleated cells there were by amplifying reference gene primers. Here immunoSEQ multiplex PCR was the method, and the copy in TCRdb shows in-frame clones only, minus some. That table gives V, J and clone size, and the DNA gave D and trimming. The data hold approximately 300,000 clones, with over 80% observed a single time. The chain links TRBV2 to TRBJ2-5; TRBD2 matches at 16 bases. This TCR derives from a woman in her fifties or sixties with active or convalescent COVID-19. The specimen sequenced was peripheral blood. CDR3: CASRPSGTSGRALDQETQYF. CDR3 DNA sequence: TGTGCCAGCAGGCCCTCCGGGACTAGCGGGAGGGCCTTAGACCAAGAGACCCAGTACTTC.